These 16 T cell receptor beta chains share one sample of origin, sequenced in a study of post-analysis software for immune sequencing data. Findings and caveats of the study: About 5 TRBV segments, including TRBV5-6, TRBV5-1 and TRBV20-1, were more frequent in patients than controls.

Carried by the TCR beta cDNA libraries were unique molecular identifiers. TCRdb reprocessed the PCR reads with MiXCR, giving one entry per CDR3 protein. The sample holds roughly 600,000 distinct CDR3 sequences, roughly 46% seen once. These receptors lack a known antigen. The specimen sequenced was blood. Every receptor here comes from a girl under 18 with multiple sclerosis.

The V and J genes are TRBV12-3 or TRBV12-4 and TRBJ1-5; possible D gene TRBD1, 5 bases. Trimming cost V 4 bases and J 2 bases, with 12 bases left between them. CDR3 length: 15 amino acids. The CDR3 DNA follows: TGTGCCAGCAGTTGGGCCCAGGGTGGCAATCAGCCCCAGCATTTT. Residues: CASSWAQGGNQPQHF.

V gene TRBV5-6 combines with J gene TRBJ2-3; possibly TRBD1 or TRBD2 for D (5 bases each). The CDR3 covers 16 residues. Trimming removed 0 bases at V and 5 bases at J, with 16 bases between. CDR1 and CDR2 (germline): SGHDT, YYEEEE. The CDR3 region has the DNA TGTGCCAGCAGCTTGGGGGGACCCGGGAACGAAGATACGCAGTATTTT. It yields the protein CASSLGGPGNEDTQYF. The whole variable domain, remainder taken from reference TRBV5-6 and TRBJ2-3, is DAGVTQSPTHLIKTRGQQVTLRCSPKSGHDTVSWYQQALGQGPQFIFQYYEEEERQRGNFPDRFSGHQFPNYSSELNVNALLLGDSALYLCASSLGGPGNEDTQYFGPGTRLTVL.

This clonotype was counted once. The chain links TRBV3-1 to TRBJ1-1; tentative D call: TRBD1 (5 bases). The CDR3 length is 16 residues. The V gene's germline CDR1 is LGHDT and CDR2 YNNKEL (reference sequence). V dropped 4 bases and J dropped 5 bases, with 20 bases sitting between them. CDR3 protein: CASSLNLEGRETEAFF. The CDR3 region has the DNA TGTGCCAGCAGCCTTAATCTCGAGGGGAGGGAGACTGAAGCTTTCTTT.

The CDR3 spells CASRLSQGDEKLFF. In nucleotides, the CDR3 is TGTGCCAGCCGGTTGTCCCAGGGTGATGAAAAACTGTTTTTT. V is TRBV12-3 or TRBV12-4 and J is TRBJ1-4, with a possible D match to TRBD1 (5 bases). CDR3 length: 14 residues. The V and J ends lost 8 bases and 6 bases respectively, with 16 bases between them.

The genes are TRBV12-3 or TRBV12-4 and TRBJ2-6, with D perhaps matching TRBD2 (7 bases). V was pared by 1 base and J by 0 bases, with 16 bases between. This CDR3 is built from 19 residues. Here the CDR3 DNA reads TGTGCCAGCAGTTTAGGGGGGGGCAGGAAGAGCTCTGGGGCCAACGTCCTGACTTTC. Protein sequence: CASSLGGGRKSSGANVLTF.

CDR3 amino acids: CATRGPHTQYF. The CDR3 DNA reads as TGTGCCACCCGTGGCCCCCATACGCAGTATTTT. The chain links TRBV15 to TRBJ2-3, with D hard to call. V gave up 8 bases and J gave up 7 bases, with 10 bases separating them. The CDR3 consists of 11 residues. Germline assignment: CDR1 LNHNV and CDR2 YYDKDF (reference sequence).

The chain couples TRBV5-1 to TRBJ2-1; weak D call: TRBD1 (6 bases). CDR1 is SGHRS and CDR2 is YFSETQ in the germline V gene. V was shortened by 6 bases and J by 6 bases, with 19 bases between the two germline ends. This CDR3 is built from 15 residues. CDR3 nucleotides: TGCGCCAGCAACTCCCTTTCAAGGGGGAGCAATGAGCAGTTCTTC. Its translation: CASNSLSRGSNEQFF.

The chain joins TRBV20-1 to TRBJ2-3; 10 bases map to TRBD2. This CDR3 spans 17 amino acids. Germline trimming cut 1 base from V and 5 bases from J; bases unmatched to any gene: 12. The V gene's germline CDR1 is DFQATT and CDR2 SNEGSKA (reference sequence). CDR3 coding DNA: TGCAGTGCTAGAGGGTTCGTAATAGCGGGAGGTAGAGATACGCAGTATTTT. It codes for CSARGFVIAGGRDTQYF.

CDR3 in amino acids: CASSLARTEQFF. The CDR3 DNA follows: TGTGCCAGCAGTTTAGCGCGGACCGAGCAGTTCTTC. The rearrangement links TRBV12-3 or TRBV12-4 to TRBJ2-1, with D unclear. There are 12 residues in the CDR3. The V end lost 0 bases, the J end lost 10 bases, and 7 bases lay between the germline ends.

This chain uses TRBV5-1 with TRBJ2-6, with D perhaps TRBD1 or TRBD2 (5 bases each). The CDR3 sequence is 18 residues long. Between the trimmed V and J ends, which lost 2 bases and 0 bases, there was a span of 15 bases. The germline CDR1 and CDR2 sequences are SGHRS and YFSETQ. Written as DNA, the CDR3 is TGCGCCAGCAGCTTTTCGGGGCCCACTAGCTCTGGGGCCAACGTCCTGACTTTC. Its protein product is CASSFSGPTSSGANVLTF.

The V gene is TRBV10-2, the J gene TRBJ1-5; 9 bases line up with TRBD1. The trim removed 6 bases at V and 4 bases at J, leaving 4 bases unmatched. Germline CDR1 is WSHSY and CDR2 is SAAADI. The length of the CDR3 is 14 residues. Written as DNA, the CDR3 is TGCGCCAGCAGCGGGACAGGGCCGAATCAGCCCCAGCATTTT. Translated, it gives CASSGTGPNQPQHF.

The chain employs TRBV27 and TRBJ2-5; D remains ambiguous. CDR1 and CDR2 (germline): MNHEY, SMNVEV (reference sequence). The V end lost 6 bases, the J end lost 2 bases, and 25 bases lay between the germline ends. This CDR3 is built from 18 residues. The CDR3 region has the DNA TGTGCCAGCAGGGAGAAGGGCCATGTCACTCTTCCTCAAGAGACCCAGTACTTC. As protein: CASREKGHVTLPQETQYF.

This clonotype was seen only once. This chain links TRBV29-1 with TRBJ2-5, with D perhaps TRBD1 (5 bases). The germline CDR1 and CDR2 sequences are SQVTM and ANQGSEA. Trimming left V 6 bases short and J 11 bases short, with 19 bases between. CDR3 length equals 12 residues. The CDR3 DNA follows: TGCAGCGTCAGGGATTTCTACAATGAGCAGTACTTC. Translated, it gives CSVRDFYNEQYF.

This sequence joins TRBV11-2 and TRBJ2-3, with 11 bases identical to TRBD2. This CDR3 spans 17 amino acids. With 3 bases clipped from V and 2 bases from J, the junction kept 7 bases outside the gene matches. The germline gives CDR1 SGHAT, CDR2 FQNNGV. The CDR3 coding sequence is TGTGCCAGCAGCTTCCCCTGGGGACTAGCGGACACAGATACGCAGTATTTT. Encoded protein: CASSFPWGLADTDTQYF.

V usage is TRBV12-3 or TRBV12-4 and J usage is TRBJ2-4; D is undetermined. The better agreement between TRBJ2-7 and the DNA end casts doubt on the J call. The length of the CDR3 is 14 residues. The CDR3 DNA reads TGTGCCAGCGGCCAAACTCGGAACCGGGTCGAGCAGTACTTC. Translation: CASGQTRNRVEQYF.

The chain employs TRBV12-3 or TRBV12-4 and TRBJ1-2; TRBD1 aligns across 7 bases. V shed 6 bases and J 8 bases; nucleotides not matched to a gene: 3. This CDR3 contains 11 residues. CDR3 nucleotide sequence: TGTGCCAGCAGACAGGGGCAAGGCTACACCTTC. The encoded protein is CASRQGQGYTF.